The 17 T cell receptor beta chains presented below share a single source sample, sequenced in a study of blood T cell repertoires in COVID-19 (dated by TCRdb to about 2020). The library was made by the immunoSEQ multiplex PCR assay. Imported from immuneACCESS, the table was reduced by TCRdb to in-frame sequences with V and J called. These copies leave out some clones; in studies compared against another copy, an unresolved V gene accounts for under half, and the cause of the remainder is not known. The sample table records more than 90,000 clones; approximately 92% of these occur just once. Around 6% of the sample lies in the top ten. What was sequenced was peripheral blood. These receptor sequences come from a man between 45 and 60 years old with active COVID-19.

The chain employs TRBV28 and TRBJ2-4, with D unresolved. This CDR3 has 14 amino acids. Trimming removed 2 bases at V and 0 bases at J, with 5 bases between. Germline CDR1 is MDHEN and CDR2 is SYDVKM. CDR3 loop: CASSLPLAKNIQYF. The CDR3 region has the DNA TGTGCCAGCAGTTTACCACTAGCCAAAAACATTCAGTACTTC. The whole variable domain, filled in from reference TRBV28 and TRBJ2-4, reads DVKVTQSSRYLVKRTGEKVFLECVQDMDHENMFWYRQDPGLGLRLIYFSYDVKMKEKGDIPEGYSVSREKKERFSLILESASTNQTSMYLCASSLPLAKNIQYFGAGTRLSVL.

The CDR3 DNA is TGTGCCTGGGGGGACAGACTAGCGGGAGGGCCGAACACCGGGGAGCTGTTTTTT. Amino acids: CAWGDRLAGGPNTGELFF. This chain joins TRBV30 and TRBJ2-2; 14 bases agree with TRBD2. The CDR3 extends over 18 amino acids. Germline CDR1 reads GTSNPN; CDR2 reads SVGIG (reference sequence). Trimming removed 5 bases from V and 0 bases from J; junction bases left unmatched: 8.

The rearrangement uses TRBV18 and TRBJ1-1; no clear D gene. V lost 2 bases to trimming and J lost 3 bases, with 13 bases between them. The V gene's germline CDR1 is KGHSH and CDR2 LQKENI. The CDR3 has 15 residues. The CDR3 coding sequence is TGTGCCAGCTCACCAAGCTACGGGGTGGACACTGAAGCTTTCTTT. Protein sequence: CASSPSYGVDTEAFF.

J is TRBJ2-2 and V is TRBV28; 15 nucleotides align to TRBD2. The V gene end was trimmed by 5 bases and the J gene end by 15 bases; junction bases not matched to a gene: 7. This CDR3 contains 14 residues. In germline, CDR1 is MDHEN, CDR2 SYDVKM. CDR3 DNA: TGTGCCAGCAGTCTAGGGACTAGCGGGAGGTGGATGTTTTTT. This sequence encodes CASSLGTSGRWMFF.

The J gene is TRBJ2-3, the V gene TRBV30; 12 nucleotides agree with TRBD2. Trimming at V came to 3 bases and at J to 4 bases, leaving 8 bases not matched to a gene. This CDR3 is 16 amino acids long. In germline, CDR1 is GTSNPN, CDR2 SVGIG (reference sequence). The CDR3 protein is CAWSTGLAGLSDTQYF. CDR3 in DNA: TGTGCCTGGAGCACCGGACTAGCGGGACTGTCAGATACGCAGTATTTT.

This chain joins TRBV5-6 and TRBJ2-2; 7 nucleotides line up with TRBD2. CDR1 SGHDT and CDR2 YYEEEE come from the germline V gene. The V gene end was trimmed by 2 bases and the J gene end by 4 bases; junction bases not matched to a gene: 2. This CDR3 comprises 14 residues. The CDR3 bases are TGTGCCAGCAGCTTAGGACTAGGCACCGGGGAGCTGTTTTTT. This sequence encodes CASSLGLGTGELFF.

The chain links TRBV18 to TRBJ2-2; 9 bases line up with TRBD1. The V gene's germline CDR1 is KGHSH and CDR2 LQKENI. CDR3 length: 17 residues. J gave up 4 bases and V 0 bases, and 6 bases lay outside the gene matches. This chain's CDR3 is CASSPPGQGTATGELFF. CDR3 bases: TGTGCCAGCTCACCACCGGGACAGGGAACCGCCACCGGGGAGCTGTTTTTT.

The CDR3 region is CASSNRLLNFPGANVLTF. CDR3 DNA: TGTGCCAGCAGCAACCGTCTGCTAAACTTTCCTGGGGCCAACGTCCTGACTTTC. V and J are TRBV21-1 and TRBJ2-6; TRBD2 was called by the table and not checked on the DNA. TRBV21-1 represents a pseudogene. CDR3 length equals 18 residues.

The genes are TRBV6-1 and TRBJ1-5, with unresolved D. Germline CDR1 is MNHNS and CDR2 is SASEGT. Trimming took 0 bases from V and 7 from J, leaving 16 bases between them. This CDR3 comprises 16 residues. DNA of the CDR3: TGTGCCAGCAGTGAAGCAGGCAGGCCTATCGGCCAGCCCCAGCATTTT. Protein product: CASSEAGRPIGQPQHF.

In its sample, this clone was seen once. The chain employs TRBV28 and TRBJ1-1; the D gene is possibly TRBD1 (6 bases). This CDR3 has 14 residues. CDR1 and CDR2 from the germline V gene are MDHEN and SYDVKM. With 4 bases removed from V and 7 bases from J, the gap between germline ends came to 16 bases. The CDR3 is CASSSGHRTDEAFF. The CDR3 DNA is TGTGCCAGCAGTTCGGGACACCGAACCGATGAAGCTTTCTTT.

This chain uses TRBV28 with TRBJ1-5; no clear D gene. The germline V and J ends were trimmed by 2 bases and 4 bases, with 12 bases remaining between them. The CDR3 has 15 amino acids. Germline lookup yields CDR1 MDHEN and CDR2 SYDVKM. CDR3 sequence reads: CASSLLDNRNQPQHF. CDR3 DNA: TGTGCCAGCAGTTTACTTGACAACCGGAATCAGCCCCAGCATTTT. Filled out from reference TRBV28 and TRBJ1-5, the complete variable domain reads DVKVTQSSRYLVKRTGEKVFLECVQDMDHENMFWYRQDPGLGLRLIYFSYDVKMKEKGDIPEGYSVSREKKERFSLILESASTNQTSMYLCASSLLDNRNQPQHFGDGTRLSIL.

This chain uses TRBV5-1 with TRBJ1-2; 12 positions agree with TRBD1. The ends lost 3 bases at V and 6 bases at J; junction bases unmatched: 6. The CDR3 loop spans 15 amino acids. Germline CDR1 reads SGHRS; CDR2 reads YFSETQ. CDR3 sequence reads: CASSSPGQGAHGYTF. CDR3 DNA sequence: TGCGCCAGCAGCTCCCCGGGACAGGGGGCCCATGGCTACACCTTC.

The chain uses TRBV6-5 and TRBJ1-5, with 7 bases lining up with TRBD1. Germline V lookup: CDR1 MNHEY, CDR2 SVGAGI. With V trimmed by 7 bases and J by 7 bases, 13 bases remained unmatched. This CDR3 is built from 15 residues. Written as DNA, the CDR3 is TGTGCCAGCACCGAAGATCTTACAGGGGCCCAGCCCCAGCATTTT. It specifies CASTEDLTGAQPQHF.

The rearrangement links TRBV6-5 to TRBJ2-1; D unclear. Trimming left V 6 bases short and J 7 bases short, with 10 bases between. CDR1 is MNHEY and CDR2 is SVGAGI in the germline V gene. The CDR3 has 12 amino acids. CDR3 nucleotide sequence: TGTGCCAGCAGGTCCTCCCGGAATGAGCAGTTCTTC. It is translated as CASRSSRNEQFF.

The V gene is TRBV23-1, the J gene TRBJ2-1; 11 bases align to TRBD2. TRBV23-1 is classed as an ORF, of uncertain function. V lost 6 bases to trimming and J lost 6 bases; unmatched junction nucleotides: 13. The CDR3 is 17 amino acids. The CDR3 sequence: CASSYISGRGWSNEQFF. Written as DNA, the CDR3 is TGCGCCAGCAGCTACATTAGCGGGAGGGGCTGGAGCAATGAGCAGTTCTTC.

The V and J genes are TRBV11-1 and TRBJ2-7; the D gene is possibly TRBD2 (5 bases). The CDR3 contains 14 residues. Germline CDR1 and CDR2: SGHAT and FQDESV (reference sequence). V was shortened by 5 bases and J by 5 bases, with 16 bases between the two germline ends. CDR3 DNA sequence: TGTGCCAGCAGCGACCGGGGAGCAACCGACGAGCAGTACTTC. This gives the protein CASSDRGATDEQYF.

This clone was picked up one time. The chain combines TRBV30 with TRBJ2-7, with 11 bases that match TRBD1. Trimming took 1 base from V and 10 from J; bases not matched to a gene: 6. CDR3 length: 13 amino acids. Per the germline V gene, CDR1 is GTSNPN and CDR2 is SVGIG (reference sequence). In nucleotides, the CDR3 is TGTGCCTGGAGTGAAGGACAGGGGGCGGGACAGTACTTC. This translates into CAWSEGQGAGQYF.